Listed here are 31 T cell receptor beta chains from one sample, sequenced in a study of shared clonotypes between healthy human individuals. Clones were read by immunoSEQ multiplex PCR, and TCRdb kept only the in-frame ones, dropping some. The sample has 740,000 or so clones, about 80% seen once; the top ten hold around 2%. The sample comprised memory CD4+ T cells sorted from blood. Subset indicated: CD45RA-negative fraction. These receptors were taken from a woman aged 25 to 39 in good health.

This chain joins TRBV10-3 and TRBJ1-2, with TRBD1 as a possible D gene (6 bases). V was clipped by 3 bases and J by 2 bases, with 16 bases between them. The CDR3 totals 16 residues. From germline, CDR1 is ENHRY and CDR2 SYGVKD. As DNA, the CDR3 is TGTGCCATCAGTGAAAGGCTCAGGGGAGGAAACTATGGCTACACCTTC. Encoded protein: CAISERLRGGNYGYTF.

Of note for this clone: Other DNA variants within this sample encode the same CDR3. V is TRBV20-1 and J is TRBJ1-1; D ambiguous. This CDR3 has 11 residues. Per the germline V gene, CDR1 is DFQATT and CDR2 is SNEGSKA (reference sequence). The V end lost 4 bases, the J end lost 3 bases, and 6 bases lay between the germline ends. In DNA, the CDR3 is TGCAGTGCTAAAAGGGACACTGAAGCTTTCTTT. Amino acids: CSAKRDTEAFF.

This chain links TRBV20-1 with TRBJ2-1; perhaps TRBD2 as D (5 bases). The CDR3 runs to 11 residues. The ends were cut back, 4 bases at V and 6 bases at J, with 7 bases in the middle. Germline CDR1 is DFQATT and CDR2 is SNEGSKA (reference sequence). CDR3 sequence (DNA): TGCAGTGCTATCACTAGCAATGAGCAGTTCTTC. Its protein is CSAITSNEQFF.

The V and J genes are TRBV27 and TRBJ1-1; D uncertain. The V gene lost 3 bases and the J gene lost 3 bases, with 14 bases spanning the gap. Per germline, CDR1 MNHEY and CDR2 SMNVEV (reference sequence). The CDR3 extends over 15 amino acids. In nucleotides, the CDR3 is TGTGCCAGCAGTTTTAGAAACCGACCGGACACTGAAGCTTTCTTT. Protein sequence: CASSFRNRPDTEAFF.

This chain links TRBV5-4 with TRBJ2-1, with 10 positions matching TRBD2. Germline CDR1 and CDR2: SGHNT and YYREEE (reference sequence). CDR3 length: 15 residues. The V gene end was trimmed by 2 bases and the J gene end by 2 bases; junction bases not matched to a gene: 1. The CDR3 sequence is CASSLGTSAYNEQFF. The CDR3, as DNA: TGTGCCAGCAGCTTAGGGACTAGCGCCTACAATGAGCAGTTCTTC.

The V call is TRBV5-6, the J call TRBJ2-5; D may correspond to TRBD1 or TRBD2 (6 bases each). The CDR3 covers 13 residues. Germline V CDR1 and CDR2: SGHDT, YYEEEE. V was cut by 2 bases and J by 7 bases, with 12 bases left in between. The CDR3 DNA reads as TGTGCCAGCAGCTTCTTACAGGGAGGGACCCAGTACTTC. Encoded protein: CASSFLQGGTQYF.

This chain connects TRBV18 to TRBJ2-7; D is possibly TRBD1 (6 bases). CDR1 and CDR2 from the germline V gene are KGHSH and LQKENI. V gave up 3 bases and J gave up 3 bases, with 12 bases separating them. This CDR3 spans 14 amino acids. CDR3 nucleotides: TGTGCCAGCTCACCTTTGGACAGAGACTACGAGCAGTACTTC. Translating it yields CASSPLDRDYEQYF.

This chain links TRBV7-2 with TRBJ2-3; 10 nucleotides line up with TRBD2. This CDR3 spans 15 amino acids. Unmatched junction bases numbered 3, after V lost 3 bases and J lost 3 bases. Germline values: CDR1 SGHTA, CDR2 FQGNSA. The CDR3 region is CASSLASGSTDTQYF. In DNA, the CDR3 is TGTGCCAGCAGCTTGGCTAGCGGGAGTACAGATACGCAGTATTTT.

CDR3: CASSIAGSYEQYF. CDR3 in DNA: TGTGCCAGCAGTATAGCTGGGTCCTACGAGCAGTACTTC. This chain uses TRBV25-1 with TRBJ2-5; D is ambiguous. The J call may be in error: the DNA end matches TRBJ2-7 better. The length of the CDR3 is 13 residues. Germline V lookup: CDR1 MGHDK, CDR2 SYGVNS.

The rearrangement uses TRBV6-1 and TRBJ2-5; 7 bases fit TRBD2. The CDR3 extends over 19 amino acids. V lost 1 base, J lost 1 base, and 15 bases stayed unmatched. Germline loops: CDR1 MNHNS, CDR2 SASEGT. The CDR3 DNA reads TGTGCCAGCAGTGAAGGCGGCGGGAGTGGCGTTGTAGGCCAAGAGACCCAGTACTTC. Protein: CASSEGGGSGVVGQETQYF.

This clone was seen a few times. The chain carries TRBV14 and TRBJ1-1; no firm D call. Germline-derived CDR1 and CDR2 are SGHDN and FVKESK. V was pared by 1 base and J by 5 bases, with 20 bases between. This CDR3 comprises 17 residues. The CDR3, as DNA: TGTGCCAGCAGCCAAGGGGTTGGGCGAGGTAGTAGGACTGAAGCTTTCTTT. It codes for CASSQGVGRGSRTEAFF.

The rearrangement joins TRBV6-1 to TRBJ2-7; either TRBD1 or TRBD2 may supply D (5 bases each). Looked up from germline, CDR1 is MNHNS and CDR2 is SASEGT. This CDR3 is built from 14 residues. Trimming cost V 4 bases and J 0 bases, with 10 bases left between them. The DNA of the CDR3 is TGTGCCAGCAGTGTCCGGGACCTCTCCTACGAGCAGTACTTC. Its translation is CASSVRDLSYEQYF.

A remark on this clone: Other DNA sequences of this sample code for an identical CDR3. The CDR3 loop reads CASSPRRTGELFF. The CDR3 DNA is TGTGCCAGCAGCCCCAGGCGCACCGGGGAGCTGTTTTTT. The rearrangement joins TRBV7-2 to TRBJ2-2; D unresolved. The V gene lost 5 bases and the J gene lost 4 bases, with 8 bases spanning the gap. Germline CDR1 SGHTA, CDR2 FQGNSA. This CDR3 contains 13 residues.

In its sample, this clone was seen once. The CDR3 bases are TGTGCCAGCAGTTACTTAGCTGAGCAGTTCTTC. Its translation is CASSYLAEQFF. The J gene is TRBJ2-1, the V gene TRBV6-6; D not certain. Germline V gene data show CDR1 as MNHNY and CDR2 as SVGAGI (reference sequence). This CDR3 has 11 amino acids. Trimming removed 1 base at V and 9 bases at J, with 4 bases between.

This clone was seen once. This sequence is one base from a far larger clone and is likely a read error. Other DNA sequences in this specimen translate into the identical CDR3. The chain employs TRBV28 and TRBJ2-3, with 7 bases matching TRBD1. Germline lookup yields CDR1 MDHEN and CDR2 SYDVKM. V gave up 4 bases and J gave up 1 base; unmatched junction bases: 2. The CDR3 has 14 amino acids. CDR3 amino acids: CASSSGQGTDTQYF. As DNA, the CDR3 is TGTGCCAGCAGTTCCGGACAGGGCACAGATACGCAGTATTTT.

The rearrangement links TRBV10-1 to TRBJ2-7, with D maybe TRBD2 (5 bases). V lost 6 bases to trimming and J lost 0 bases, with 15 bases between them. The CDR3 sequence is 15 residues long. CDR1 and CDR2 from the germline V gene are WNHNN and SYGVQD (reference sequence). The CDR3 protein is CASSLGLYRSYEQYF. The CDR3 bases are TGCGCCAGCAGCCTCGGACTGTACCGCTCCTACGAGCAGTACTTC.

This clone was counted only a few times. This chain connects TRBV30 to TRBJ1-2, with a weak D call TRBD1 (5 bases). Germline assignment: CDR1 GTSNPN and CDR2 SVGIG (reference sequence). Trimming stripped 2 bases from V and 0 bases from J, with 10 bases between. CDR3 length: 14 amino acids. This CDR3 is CAWSTGTSNYGYTF. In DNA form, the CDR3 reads TGTGCCTGGAGTACCGGGACTTCTAACTATGGCTACACCTTC. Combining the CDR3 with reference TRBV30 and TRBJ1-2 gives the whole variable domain SQTIHQWPATLVQPVGSPLSLECTVEGTSNPNLYWYRQAAGRGLQLLFYSVGIGQISSEVPQNLSASRPQDRQFILSSKKLLLSDSGFYLCAWSTGTSNYGYTFGSGTRLTVV.

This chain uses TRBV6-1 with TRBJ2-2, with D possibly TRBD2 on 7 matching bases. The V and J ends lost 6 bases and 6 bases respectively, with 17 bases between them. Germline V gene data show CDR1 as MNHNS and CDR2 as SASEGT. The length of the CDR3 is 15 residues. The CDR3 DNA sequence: TGTGCCAGCAGGGGGGGGACACGGCGGTCCGGGGAGCTGTTTTTT. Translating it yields CASRGGTRRSGELFF.

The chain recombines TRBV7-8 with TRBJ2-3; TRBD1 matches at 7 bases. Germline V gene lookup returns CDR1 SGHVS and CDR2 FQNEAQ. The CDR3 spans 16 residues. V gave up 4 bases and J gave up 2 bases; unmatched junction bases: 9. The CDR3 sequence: CASSSSRQGSTDTQYF. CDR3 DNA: TGTGCCAGCAGCTCTTCCAGACAGGGCTCCACAGATACGCAGTATTTT.

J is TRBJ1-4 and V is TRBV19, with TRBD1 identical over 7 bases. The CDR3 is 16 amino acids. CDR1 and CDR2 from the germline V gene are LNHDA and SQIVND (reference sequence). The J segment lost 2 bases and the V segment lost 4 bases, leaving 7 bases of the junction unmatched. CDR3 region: CASSRIRTGTNEKLFF. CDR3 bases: TGTGCCAGTAGTAGAATTCGGACAGGTACTAATGAAAAACTGTTTTTT.

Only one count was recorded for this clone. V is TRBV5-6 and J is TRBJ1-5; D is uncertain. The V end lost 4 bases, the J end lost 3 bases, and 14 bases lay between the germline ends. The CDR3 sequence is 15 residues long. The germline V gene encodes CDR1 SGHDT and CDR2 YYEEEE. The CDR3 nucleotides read TGTGCCAGCAGCGAGAATTCACAGTTCAATCAGCCCCAGCATTTT. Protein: CASSENSQFNQPQHF.

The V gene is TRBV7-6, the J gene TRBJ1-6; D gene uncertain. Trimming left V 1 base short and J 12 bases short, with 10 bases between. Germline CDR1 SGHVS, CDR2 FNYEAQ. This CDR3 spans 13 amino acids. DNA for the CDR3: TGTGCCAGCAGCTTAGGTGAGGATCTACCCCTCCACTTT. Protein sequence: CASSLGEDLPLHF.

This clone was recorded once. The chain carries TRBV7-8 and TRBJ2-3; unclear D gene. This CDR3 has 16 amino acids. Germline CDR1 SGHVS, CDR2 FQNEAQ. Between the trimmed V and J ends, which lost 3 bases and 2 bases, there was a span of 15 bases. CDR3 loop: CASSFRRRTDTDTQYF. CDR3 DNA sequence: TGTGCCAGCAGCTTCCGGCGTCGAACAGACACAGATACGCAGTATTTT.

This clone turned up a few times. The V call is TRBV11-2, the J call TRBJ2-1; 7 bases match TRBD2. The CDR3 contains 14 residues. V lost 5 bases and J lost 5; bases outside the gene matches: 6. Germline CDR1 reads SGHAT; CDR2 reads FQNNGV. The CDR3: CASSRGTNNNEQFF. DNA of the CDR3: TGTGCCAGCAGCCGCGGGACTAATAACAATGAGCAGTTCTTC.

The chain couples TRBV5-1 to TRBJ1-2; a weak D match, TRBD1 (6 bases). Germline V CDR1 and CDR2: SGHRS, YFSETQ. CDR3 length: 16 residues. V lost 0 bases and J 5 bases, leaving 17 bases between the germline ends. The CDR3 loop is CASSLAPTGAVYGYTF. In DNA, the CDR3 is TGCGCCAGCAGCTTGGCCCCTACGGGGGCGGTATATGGCTACACCTTC.

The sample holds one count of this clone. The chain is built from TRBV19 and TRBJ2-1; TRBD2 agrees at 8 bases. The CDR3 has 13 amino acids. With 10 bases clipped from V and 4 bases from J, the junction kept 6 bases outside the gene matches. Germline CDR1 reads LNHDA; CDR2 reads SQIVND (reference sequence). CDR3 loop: CATASGSYNEQFF. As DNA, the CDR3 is TGTGCCACGGCTAGCGGGTCATACAATGAGCAGTTCTTC.

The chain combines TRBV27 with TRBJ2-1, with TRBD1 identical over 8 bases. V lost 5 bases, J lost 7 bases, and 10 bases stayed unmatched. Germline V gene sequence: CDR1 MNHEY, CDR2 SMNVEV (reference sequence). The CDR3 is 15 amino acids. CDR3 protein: CASSPQGALRNEQFF. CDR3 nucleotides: TGTGCCAGCAGTCCGCAGGGGGCGCTTCGGAATGAGCAGTTCTTC.

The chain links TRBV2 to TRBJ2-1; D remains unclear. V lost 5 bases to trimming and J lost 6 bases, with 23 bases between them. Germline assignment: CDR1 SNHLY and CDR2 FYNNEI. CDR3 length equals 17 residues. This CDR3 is CASSTDPIGRFSNEQFF. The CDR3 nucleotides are TGTGCCAGCAGTACTGACCCTATAGGCCGCTTTTCCAATGAGCAGTTCTTC.

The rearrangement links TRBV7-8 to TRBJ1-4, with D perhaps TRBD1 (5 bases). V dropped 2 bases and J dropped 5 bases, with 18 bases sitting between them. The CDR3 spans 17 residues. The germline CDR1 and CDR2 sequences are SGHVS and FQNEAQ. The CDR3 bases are TGTGCCAGCAGCTTATGGGCGTCGGGGCAGCTGAATGAAAAACTGTTTTTT. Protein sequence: CASSLWASGQLNEKLFF.

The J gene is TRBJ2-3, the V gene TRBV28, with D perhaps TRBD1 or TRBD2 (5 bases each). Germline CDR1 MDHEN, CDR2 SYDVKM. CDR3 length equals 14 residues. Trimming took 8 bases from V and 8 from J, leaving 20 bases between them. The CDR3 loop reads CASRAGAGYSTQYF. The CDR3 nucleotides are TGTGCCAGCCGGGCCGGGGCAGGGTATAGTACGCAGTATTTT.

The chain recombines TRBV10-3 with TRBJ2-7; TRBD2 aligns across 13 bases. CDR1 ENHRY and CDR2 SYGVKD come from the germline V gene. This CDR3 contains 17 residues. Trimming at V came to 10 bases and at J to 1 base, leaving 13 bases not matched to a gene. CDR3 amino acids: CASTGTSGTSGSYEQYF. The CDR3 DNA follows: TGTGCCAGTACAGGGACTAGCGGGACATCTGGTTCCTACGAGCAGTACTTC.